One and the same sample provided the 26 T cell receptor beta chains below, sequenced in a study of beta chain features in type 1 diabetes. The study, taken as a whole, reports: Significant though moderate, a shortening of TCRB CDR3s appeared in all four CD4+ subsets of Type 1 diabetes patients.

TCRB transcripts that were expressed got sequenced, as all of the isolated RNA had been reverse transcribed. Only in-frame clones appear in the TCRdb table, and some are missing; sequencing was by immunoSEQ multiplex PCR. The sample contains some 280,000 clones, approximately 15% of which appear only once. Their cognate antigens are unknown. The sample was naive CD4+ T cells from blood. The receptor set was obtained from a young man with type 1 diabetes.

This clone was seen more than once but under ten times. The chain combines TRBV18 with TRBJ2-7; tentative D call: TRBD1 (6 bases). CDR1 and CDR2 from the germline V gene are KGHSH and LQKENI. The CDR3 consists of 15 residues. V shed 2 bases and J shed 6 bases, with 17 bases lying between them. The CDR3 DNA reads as TGTGCCAGCTCACCAATGGGACAAAGGAGCAGCGAGCAGTACTTC. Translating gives CASSPMGQRSSEQYF.

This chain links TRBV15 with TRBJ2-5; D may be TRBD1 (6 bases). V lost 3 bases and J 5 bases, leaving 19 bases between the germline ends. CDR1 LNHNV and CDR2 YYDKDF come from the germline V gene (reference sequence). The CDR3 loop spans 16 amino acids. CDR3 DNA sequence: TGTGCCACCAGCAGTGGGGCAGGGAAAAGGGGGGAGACCCAGTACTTC. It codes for CATSSGAGKRGETQYF.

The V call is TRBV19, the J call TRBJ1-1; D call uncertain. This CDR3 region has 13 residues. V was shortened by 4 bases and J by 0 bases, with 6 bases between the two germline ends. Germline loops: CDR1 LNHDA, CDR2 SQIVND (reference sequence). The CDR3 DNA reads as TGTGCCAGTAGTAGTCCTATGAACACTGAAGCTTTCTTT. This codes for CASSSPMNTEAFF. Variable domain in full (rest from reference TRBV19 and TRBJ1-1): DGGITQSPKYLFRKEGQNVTLSCEQNLNHDAMYWYRQDPGQGLRLIYYSQIVNDFQKGDIAEGYSVSREKKESFPLTVTSAQKNPTAFYLCASSSPMNTEAFFGQGTRLTVV.

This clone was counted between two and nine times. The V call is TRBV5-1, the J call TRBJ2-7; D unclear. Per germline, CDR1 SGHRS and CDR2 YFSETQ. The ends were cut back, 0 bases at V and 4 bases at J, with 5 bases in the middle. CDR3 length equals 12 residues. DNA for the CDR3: TGCGCCAGCAGCTTGGGGCAGTACGAGCAGTACTTC. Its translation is CASSLGQYEQYF.

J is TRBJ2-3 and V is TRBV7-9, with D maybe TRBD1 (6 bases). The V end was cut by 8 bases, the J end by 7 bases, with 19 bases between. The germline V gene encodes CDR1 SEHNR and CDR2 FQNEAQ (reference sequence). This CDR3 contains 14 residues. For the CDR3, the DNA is TGTGCCAGCCTCACCGTGGGGACACGATATACGCAGTATTTT. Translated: CASLTVGTRYTQYF.

The CDR3 sequence: CASSVGSSGNEQFF. CDR3 sequence (DNA): TGTGCCAGCAGCGTAGGTTCTAGCGGGAATGAGCAGTTCTTC. The chain combines TRBV9 with TRBJ2-1, with TRBD2 matching over 8 bases. The V segment lost 0 bases and the J segment 7 bases; nucleotides outside the gene matches: 3. CDR1 SGDLS and CDR2 YYNGEE come from the germline V gene. There are 14 residues in the CDR3.

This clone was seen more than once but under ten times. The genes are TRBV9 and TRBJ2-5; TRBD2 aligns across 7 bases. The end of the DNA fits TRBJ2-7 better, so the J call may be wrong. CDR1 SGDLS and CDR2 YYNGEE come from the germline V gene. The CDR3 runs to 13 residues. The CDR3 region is CASGREGFYEQYF. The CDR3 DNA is TGTGCCAGCGGGAGGGAGGGTTTCTACGAGCAGTACTTC.

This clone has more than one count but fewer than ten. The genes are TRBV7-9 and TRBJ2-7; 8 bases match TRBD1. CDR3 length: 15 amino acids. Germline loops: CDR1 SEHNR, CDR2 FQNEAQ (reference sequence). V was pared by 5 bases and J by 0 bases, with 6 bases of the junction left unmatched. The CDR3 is CASSPDRANSYEQYF. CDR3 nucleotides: TGTGCCAGCAGCCCGGACAGGGCCAACTCCTACGAGCAGTACTTC.

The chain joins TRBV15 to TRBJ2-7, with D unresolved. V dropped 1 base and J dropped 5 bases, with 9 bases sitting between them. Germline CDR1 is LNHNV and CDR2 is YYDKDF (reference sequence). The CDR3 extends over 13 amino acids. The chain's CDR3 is CATSRVPVHEQYF. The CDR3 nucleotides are TGTGCCACCAGCAGAGTACCGGTACACGAGCAGTACTTC. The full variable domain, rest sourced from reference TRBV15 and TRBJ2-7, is DAMVIQNPRYQVTQFGKPVTLSCSQTLNHNVMYWYQQKSSQAPKLLFHYYDKDFNNEADTPDNFQSRRPNTSFCFLDIRSPGLGDTAMYLCATSRVPVHEQYFGPGTRLTVT.

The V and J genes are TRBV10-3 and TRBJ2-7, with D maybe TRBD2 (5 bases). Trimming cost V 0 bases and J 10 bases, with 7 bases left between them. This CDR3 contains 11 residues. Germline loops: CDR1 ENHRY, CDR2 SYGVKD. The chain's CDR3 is CAISESGDQYF. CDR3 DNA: TGTGCCATCAGTGAGTCCGGGGATCAGTACTTC.

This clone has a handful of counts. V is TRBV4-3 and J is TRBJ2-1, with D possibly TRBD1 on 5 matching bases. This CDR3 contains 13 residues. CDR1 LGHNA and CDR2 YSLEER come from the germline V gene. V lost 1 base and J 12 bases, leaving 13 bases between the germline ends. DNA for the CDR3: TGCGCCAGCAGCCAAGTCCCGAGGCAGGGGCAGTTCTTC. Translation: CASSQVPRQGQFF.

CDR3 DNA: TGTGCCAGCAGCAAAACTAGCGGGAGGATTAACACCGGGGAGCTGTTTTTT. It codes for CASSKTSGRINTGELFF. This sequence joins TRBV7-9 and TRBJ2-2; 12 bases match TRBD2. Trimming at V came to 5 bases and at J to 2 bases, leaving 6 bases not matched to a gene. Germline CDR1 is SEHNR and CDR2 is FQNEAQ (reference sequence). The CDR3 extends over 17 amino acids.

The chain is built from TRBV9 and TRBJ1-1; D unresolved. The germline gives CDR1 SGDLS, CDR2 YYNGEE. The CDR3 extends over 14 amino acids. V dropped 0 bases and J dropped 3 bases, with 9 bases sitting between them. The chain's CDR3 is CASSVDEEYTEAFF. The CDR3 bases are TGTGCCAGCAGCGTAGACGAGGAGTACACTGAAGCTTTCTTT.

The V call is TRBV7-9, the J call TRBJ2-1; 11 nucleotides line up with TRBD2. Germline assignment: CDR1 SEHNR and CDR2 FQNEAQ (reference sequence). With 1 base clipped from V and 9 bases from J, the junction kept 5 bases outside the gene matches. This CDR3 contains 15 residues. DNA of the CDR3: TGTGCCAGCAGCTTAGAACTAGCGGGAGCCAGTGAGCAGTTCTTC. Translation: CASSLELAGASEQFF.

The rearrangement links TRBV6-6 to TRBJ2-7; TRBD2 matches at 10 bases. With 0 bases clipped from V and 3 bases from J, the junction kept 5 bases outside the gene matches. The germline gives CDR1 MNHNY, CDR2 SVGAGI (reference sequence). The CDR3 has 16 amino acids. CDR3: CASSYSKASGSYEQYF. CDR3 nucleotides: TGTGCCAGCAGTTACTCGAAGGCTAGCGGGAGCTACGAGCAGTACTTC.

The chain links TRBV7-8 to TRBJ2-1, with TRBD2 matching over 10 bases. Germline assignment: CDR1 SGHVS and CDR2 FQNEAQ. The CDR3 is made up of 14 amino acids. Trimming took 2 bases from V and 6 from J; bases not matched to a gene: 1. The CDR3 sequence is CASSLRLAGNEQFF. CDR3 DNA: TGTGCCAGCAGCTTAAGACTAGCGGGCAATGAGCAGTTCTTC.

CDR3 residues: CASSTSGNNEQFF. The DNA of the CDR3 is TGTGCCAGCTCTACTAGCGGAAACAATGAGCAGTTCTTC. The rearrangement uses TRBV5-4 and TRBJ2-1, with 8 bases matching TRBD2. CDR1 is SGHNT and CDR2 is YYREEE in the germline V gene (reference sequence). This CDR3 is built from 13 residues. With V trimmed by 7 bases and J by 5 bases, 5 bases remained unmatched.

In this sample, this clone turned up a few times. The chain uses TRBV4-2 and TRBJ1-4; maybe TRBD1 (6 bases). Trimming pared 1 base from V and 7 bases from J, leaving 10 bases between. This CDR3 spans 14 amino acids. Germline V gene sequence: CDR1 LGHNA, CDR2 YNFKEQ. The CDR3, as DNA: TGTGCCAGCAGCCAAGTCGAAGGGGGTGAAAAACTGTTTTTT. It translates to CASSQVEGGEKLFF.

The CDR3: CASSLTRGGTQQFF. In DNA, the CDR3 is TGTGCCAGCAGCTTAACCCGGGGCGGGACCCAGCAGTTCTTC. The chain is built from TRBV11-3 and TRBJ2-1, with D possibly being TRBD2 (6 bases). The CDR3 sequence is 14 residues long. The germline CDR1 and CDR2 sequences are SGHNT and YENEEA. V gave up 2 bases and J gave up 11 bases, with 16 bases separating them.

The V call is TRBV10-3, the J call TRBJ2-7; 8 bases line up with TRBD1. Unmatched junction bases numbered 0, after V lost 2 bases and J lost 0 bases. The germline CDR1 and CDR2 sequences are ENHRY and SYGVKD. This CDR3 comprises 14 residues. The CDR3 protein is CAISEGQGSYEQYF. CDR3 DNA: TGTGCCATCAGTGAGGGACAGGGCTCCTACGAGCAGTACTTC.

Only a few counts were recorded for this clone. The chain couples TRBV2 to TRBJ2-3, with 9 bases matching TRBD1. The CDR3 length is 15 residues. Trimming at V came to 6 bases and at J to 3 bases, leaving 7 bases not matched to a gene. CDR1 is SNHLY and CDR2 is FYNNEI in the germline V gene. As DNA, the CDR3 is TGTGCCAGCAGGGAACGACAGGGGGAGACAGATACGCAGTATTTT. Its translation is CASRERQGETDTQYF. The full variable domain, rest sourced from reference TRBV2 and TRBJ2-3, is EPEVTQTPSHQVTQMGQEVILRCVPISNHLYFYWYRQILGQKVEFLVSFYNNEISEKSEIFDDQFSVERPDGSNFTLKIRSTKLEDSAMYFCASRERQGETDTQYFGPGTRLTVL.

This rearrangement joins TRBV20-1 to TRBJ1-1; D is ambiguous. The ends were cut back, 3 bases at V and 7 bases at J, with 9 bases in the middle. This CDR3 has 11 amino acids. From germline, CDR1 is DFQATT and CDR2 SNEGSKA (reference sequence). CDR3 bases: TGCAGTGCTAGTGGTCAGGTTGAAGCTTTCTTT. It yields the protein CSASGQVEAFF.

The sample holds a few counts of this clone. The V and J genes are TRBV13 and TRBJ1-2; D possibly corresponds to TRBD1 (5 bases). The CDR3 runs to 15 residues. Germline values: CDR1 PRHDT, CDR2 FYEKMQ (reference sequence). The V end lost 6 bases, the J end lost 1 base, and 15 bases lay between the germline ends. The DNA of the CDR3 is TGTGCCAGCAGATACTTCCTCAGGGTTAACTATGGCTACACCTTC. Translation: CASRYFLRVNYGYTF. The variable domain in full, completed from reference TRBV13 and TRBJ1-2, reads AAGVIQSPRHLIKEKRETATLKCYPIPRHDTVYWYQQGPGQDPQFLISFYEKMQSDKGSIPDRFSAQQFSDYHSELNMSSLELGDSALYFCASRYFLRVNYGYTFGSGTRLTVV.

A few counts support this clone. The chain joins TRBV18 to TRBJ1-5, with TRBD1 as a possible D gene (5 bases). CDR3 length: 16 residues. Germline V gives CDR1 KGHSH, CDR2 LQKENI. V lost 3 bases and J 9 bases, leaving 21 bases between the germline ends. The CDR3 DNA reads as TGTGCCAGCTCACCTGGTCCAGGGCTTTTGGTTCGGCCCCAGCATTTT. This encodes CASSPGPGLLVRPQHF.

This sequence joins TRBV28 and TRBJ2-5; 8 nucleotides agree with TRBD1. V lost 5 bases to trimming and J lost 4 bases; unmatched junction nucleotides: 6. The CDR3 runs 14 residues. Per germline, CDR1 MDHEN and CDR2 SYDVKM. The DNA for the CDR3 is TGTGCCAGCAGTAGACAGGGGAACCGAGAGACCCAGTACTTC. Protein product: CASSRQGNRETQYF.

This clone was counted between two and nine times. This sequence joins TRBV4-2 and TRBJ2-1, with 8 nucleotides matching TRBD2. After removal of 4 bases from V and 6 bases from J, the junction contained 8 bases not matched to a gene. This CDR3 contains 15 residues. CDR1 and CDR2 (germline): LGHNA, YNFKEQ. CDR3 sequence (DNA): TGTGCCAGCAGCCCTGCTAGCGGGCCTTTCAATGAGCAGTTCTTC. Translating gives CASSPASGPFNEQFF.